This T cell receptor (beta chain) was identified during a study of technical replicates of blood from several donors. The germline gives CDR1 MNHNY, CDR2 SVGAGI (reference sequence). The CDR3 sequence is 14 residues long. The ends were cut back, 2 bases at V and 7 bases at J, with 14 bases in the middle. Profiled with immunoSEQ multiplex PCR; TCRdb holds only in-frame clones, not every one. The repertoire holds 70,000 or so clones, about 87% seen once, with around 4.6% in the top ten. The receptor was derived from a human donor in good health. Some clones in this sample may be carry-over from other donors' samples. The specimen sequenced was PBMCs. The chain carries TRBV6-6 and TRBJ1-2, with TRBD1 as a possible D gene (6 bases). For the CDR3, the DNA is TGTGCCAGCAGTTACGGGGAGGGGGGTGCTGGCTACACCTTC. This gives the protein CASSYGEGGAGYTF.